This T cell receptor (beta chain) was identified during a study of CD8 T cells in Susac syndrome (dated by TCRdb to between 2018 and 2021). Study-wide context: Repertoire sequencing was used to test whether CD8+ T cell activation and differentiation in Susac syndrome was antigen driven.

Peripheral blood CD8+ and CD4+ T cells from healthy donors, Susac syndrome patients and multiple sclerosis patients were profiled by high-throughput TCR beta sequencing. Treatment-naive patients with stable or active relapsing-remitting disease fulfilling revised McDonald criteria were used as multiple sclerosis controls. Bulk CD8+ and CD4+ T cells were purified by magnetic negative isolation, whereas CD8+ TEMRA cells were enriched by FACS. Blood was drawn into EDTA tubes, processed within 24 hours, and PBMCs were isolated by density gradient centrifugation. PBMCs destined for TCR sequencing were cryopreserved in liquid nitrogen and later thawed in a 37 °C water bath. The sorted or isolated CD4+, CD8+ and CD8+ TEMRA cells had a purity of 90% or higher. Summary of the overall study and its limitations: The number of individuals in the TCR sequencing and HLA analysis was acknowledged as relatively small.

RNA was extracted with the RNeasy kit and roughly 0.5 to 1 ug was reverse transcribed using random hexamers. The immunoSEQ multiplex PCR assay, covering 54 Vbeta and 13 Jbeta segments, was used to amplify TCR beta CDR3 regions. PCR amplification bias was corrected using a synthetic template baseline for primer optimization and computational correction. Per the original workflow: Reads were assigned to V, D and J genes according to IMGT and analyzed in immunoSEQ Analyzer, with only productive sequences retained. Clonality was calculated as one minus the Shannon entropy normalized by log2 of the number of productive unique sequences. For each patient and control, public and private clones were evaluated within the 100 most prevalent clones. Clones were defined as Susac-specific when absent from the healthy and MS cohorts, from over a thousand published viral clones and from other ImmuneACCESS disease sequences. TCRdb reanalyzed the raw reads on its own, using fastp at Q25 for trimming and MiXCR for clone calling, and kept in-frame beta chains. Rows are unified per CDR3 protein, each entry keeping the most common DNA and genes. The V and J calls here are based on TCRdb, not the publication. Within this sample are 200,000 to 250,000 distinct CDR3 sequences, with roughly 96% of them counted one time only. Of the sample, roughly 0.1% is held by the ten largest clones.

Points on this clonotype: Its antigen has not been determined. No much larger clone exists at a distance of one base, and base qualities are not known.

CDR1 and CDR2 are drawn from the germline V gene (reference sequence): DFQATT, SNEGSKA. V lost 3 bases and J lost 0 bases, and the count of bases not matched to a germline gene is 2. The CDR3 runs 14 amino acids, cysteine and phenylalanine included. CDR3 DNA only is kept here, 42 bases in frame from base 1. The sample taken for sequencing was CD4+ T cells from PBMCs. The rearrangement joined TRBV20-1 to TRBJ2-3; 8 bases in the middle match TRBD2. This clonotype originated in a human donor with multiple sclerosis. The DNA sequence is TGCAGTGCTAGCGGGAGGGATAGCACAGATACGCAGTATTTT. Its protein is CSASGRDSTDTQYF.